The T cell receptor beta chain described here comes from a study of blood T cell repertoires in COVID-19. On the study more broadly: Material from acute and convalescent COVID-19 was sourced from the United States, Italy and Spain. PBMCs, B-cell-depleted T cells, or T cells provided the cDNA or gDNA that made up the material.

Authors' analysis steps: Estimation of nucleated cell counts was performed using reference gene primer amplification. Clones were read by immunoSEQ multiplex PCR, and TCRdb kept only the in-frame ones, dropping some. V and J calls plus clone size are reproduced from that table; the DNA served to infer D and trimming. This sample has about 86,000 clones, with around four fifths found just once. The TCR sequence derives from a man between 45 and 60 years old with acute or convalescent COVID-19. Sequenced: peripheral blood.

The CDR3 reads CASTLHIQAFF. CDR3 nucleotides: TGTGCCAGCACCTTACACATCCAAGCTTTCTTT. The V call is TRBV6-6, the J call TRBJ1-1; D call uncertain. This CDR3 comprises 11 residues. Germline V gene lookup returns CDR1 MNHNY and CDR2 SVGAGI (reference sequence). The V end lost 7 bases, the J end lost 9 bases, and 12 bases lay between the germline ends.